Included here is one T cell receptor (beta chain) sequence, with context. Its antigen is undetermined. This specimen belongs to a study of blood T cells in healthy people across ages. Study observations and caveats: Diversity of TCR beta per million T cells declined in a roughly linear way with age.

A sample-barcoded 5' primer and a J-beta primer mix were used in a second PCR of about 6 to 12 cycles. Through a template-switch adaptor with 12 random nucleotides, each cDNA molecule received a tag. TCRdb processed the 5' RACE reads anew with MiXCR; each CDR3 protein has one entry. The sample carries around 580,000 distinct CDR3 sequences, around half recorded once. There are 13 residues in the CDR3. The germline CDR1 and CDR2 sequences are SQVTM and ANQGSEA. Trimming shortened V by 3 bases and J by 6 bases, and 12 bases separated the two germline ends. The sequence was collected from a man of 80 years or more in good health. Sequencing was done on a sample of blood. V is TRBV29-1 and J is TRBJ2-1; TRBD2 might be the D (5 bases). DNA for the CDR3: TGCAGCGTTGACCCCCGTCTAGCCAATGAGCAGTTCTTC. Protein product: CSVDPRLANEQFF.